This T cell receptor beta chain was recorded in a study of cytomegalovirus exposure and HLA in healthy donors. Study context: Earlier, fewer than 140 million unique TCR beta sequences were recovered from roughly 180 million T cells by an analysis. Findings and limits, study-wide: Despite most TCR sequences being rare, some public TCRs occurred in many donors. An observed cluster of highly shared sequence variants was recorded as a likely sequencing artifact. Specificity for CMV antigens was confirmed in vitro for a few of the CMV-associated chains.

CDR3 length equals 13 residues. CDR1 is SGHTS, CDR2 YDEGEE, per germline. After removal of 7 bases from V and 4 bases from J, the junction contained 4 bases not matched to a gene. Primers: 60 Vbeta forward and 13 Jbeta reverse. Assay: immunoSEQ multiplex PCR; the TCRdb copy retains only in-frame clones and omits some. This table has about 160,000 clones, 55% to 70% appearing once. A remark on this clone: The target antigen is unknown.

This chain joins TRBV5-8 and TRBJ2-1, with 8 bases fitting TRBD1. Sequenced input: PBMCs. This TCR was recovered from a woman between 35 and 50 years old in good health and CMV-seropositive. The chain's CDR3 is CASGTGVYNEQFF. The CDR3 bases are TGTGCCAGCGGGACAGGAGTTTACAATGAGCAGTTCTTC.